A selection of T cell receptor beta chains follows, all from one sample in a study of T-cell reconstitution after alpha-beta-depleted transplantation in children. Via MiXCR, TCRdb re-called the PCR reads, giving one row per CDR3 protein. The sample records 200,000 to 250,000 distinct CDR3 sequences, roughly 9% being singletons. The sequenced sample was PBMCs from the stem cell graft donor, obtained from the stem cell graft. These TCRs come from a human donor who donated a stem cell graft to a child with acute lymphoblastic leukemia. Each CDR3 is given with its conserved first and last residue. Fields, in order: V gene, J gene, clone size, D gene, CDR3 protein, CDR3 DNA. D genes are given only for firm matches. Some rows have no size entry. The others give once, few or many, or a class for an expanded clone.

v_gene: TRBV18
j_gene: TRBJ2-7
abundance: NA
d_gene: NA
CDR3aa: CASSLTGSSYEQYF
CDR3nt: TGTGCCAGCTCACTTACCGGGTCTTCCTACGAGCAGTACTTC

v_gene: TRBV19
j_gene: TRBJ1-1
abundance: few
d_gene: TRBD1
CDR3aa: CASSLRTGDEAFF
CDR3nt: TGTGCCAGTAGCTTGCGGACAGGGGATGAAGCTTTCTTT

v_gene: TRBV20-1
j_gene: TRBJ2-2
abundance: many
d_gene: NA
CDR3aa: CSARSSLTGELFF
CDR3nt: TGCAGTGCTAGAAGTAGCCTCACCGGGGAGCTGTTTTTT

v_gene: TRBV6-2/TRBV6-3
j_gene: TRBJ1-2
abundance: NA
d_gene: NA
CDR3aa: CASSFEGGVGARGYTF
CDR3nt: TGTGCCAGCAGTTTCGAAGGCGGGGTCGGGGCGAGAGGCTACACCTTC

v_gene: TRBV29-1
j_gene: TRBJ2-5
abundance: NA
d_gene: NA
CDR3aa: CSVAGQALGLLYETQYF
CDR3nt: TGCAGCGTAGCCGGACAGGCCCTAGGACTATTGTATGAGACCCAGTACTTC

v_gene: TRBV4-1
j_gene: TRBJ1-5
abundance: NA
d_gene: NA
CDR3aa: CASSQGLDSQPQHF
CDR3nt: TGCGCCAGCAGCCAAGGTCTGGACAGTCAGCCCCAGCATTTT

v_gene: TRBV7-8
j_gene: TRBJ2-1
abundance: NA
d_gene: NA
CDR3aa: CASSTGTLSSYNEQFF
CDR3nt: TGTGCCAGCAGCACCGGGACTCTGAGCTCCTACAATGAGCAGTTCTTC

v_gene: TRBV7-9
j_gene: TRBJ1-1
abundance: many
d_gene: TRBD1
CDR3aa: CASSLPQGAAEAFF
CDR3nt: TGTGCCAGCAGCTTACCGCAGGGGGCCGCTGAAGCTTTCTTT

v_gene: TRBV5-6
j_gene: TRBJ1-6
abundance: NA
d_gene: NA
CDR3aa: CASSLLQGLLHF
CDR3nt: TGTGCCAGCAGCTTATTGCAGGGGCTCCTCCACTTT

v_gene: TRBV6-2/TRBV6-3
j_gene: TRBJ1-2
abundance: NA
d_gene: NA
CDR3aa: CASRNGDTLDGYTF
CDR3nt: TGTGCCAGCCGGAATGGGGACACACTTGATGGCTACACCTTC

v_gene: TRBV6-5
j_gene: TRBJ1-3
abundance: many
d_gene: NA
CDR3aa: CASSYRGSGNTIYF
CDR3nt: TGTGCCAGCAGTTATCGGGGGAGTGGAAACACCATATATTTT

v_gene: TRBV5-1
j_gene: TRBJ2-2
abundance: many
d_gene: TRBD1
CDR3aa: CASSSGQESTGELFF
CDR3nt: TGCGCCAGCAGCTCGGGACAGGAGAGCACCGGGGAGCTGTTTTTT

v_gene: TRBV20-1
j_gene: TRBJ1-2
abundance: many
d_gene: NA
CDR3aa: CSATRTMDYGYTF
CDR3nt: TGCAGTGCTACCCGAACTATGGACTATGGCTACACCTTC

v_gene: TRBV18
j_gene: TRBJ2-1
abundance: NA
d_gene: NA
CDR3aa: CASSPEQVEQFF
CDR3nt: TGTGCCAGCTCCCCGGAACAGGTTGAGCAGTTCTTC

v_gene: TRBV29-1
j_gene: TRBJ1-5
abundance: many
d_gene: NA
CDR3aa: CSVAEGDQPQHF
CDR3nt: TGCAGCGTTGCTGAAGGGGATCAGCCCCAGCATTTT

v_gene: TRBV2
j_gene: TRBJ1-4
abundance: NA
d_gene: NA
CDR3aa: CASRAGFDGEKLFF
CDR3nt: TGTGCCAGCAGGGCAGGGTTCGATGGTGAAAAACTGTTTTTT

v_gene: TRBV6-2/TRBV6-3
j_gene: TRBJ2-7
abundance: few
d_gene: NA
CDR3aa: CASSYSPGLYEQYF
CDR3nt: TGTGCCAGCAGTTACTCTCCCGGATTATACGAGCAGTACTTC

v_gene: TRBV20-1
j_gene: TRBJ2-5
abundance: many
d_gene: TRBD1
CDR3aa: CSAIPGQGKETQYF
CDR3nt: TGCAGTGCCATTCCGGGACAGGGTAAAGAGACCCAGTACTTC

v_gene: TRBV11-2
j_gene: TRBJ2-5
abundance: few
d_gene: TRBD2
CDR3aa: CASSRLIAGGEETQYF
CDR3nt: TGTGCCAGCAGCCGACTAATAGCGGGGGGGGAAGAGACCCAGTACTTC

v_gene: TRBV6-1
j_gene: TRBJ1-1
abundance: few
d_gene: NA
CDR3aa: CASSEVTLPRILPPVEAFF
CDR3nt: TGTGCCAGCAGTGAAGTTACGTTGCCTAGGATACTCCCCCCTGTTGAAGCTTTCTTT

v_gene: TRBV10-3
j_gene: TRBJ1-3
abundance: many
d_gene: NA
CDR3aa: CAISESHRTGEGGNTIYF
CDR3nt: TGTGCCATCAGTGAGTCCCACCGTACAGGCGAAGGAGGAAACACCATATATTTT

v_gene: TRBV29-1
j_gene: TRBJ2-4
abundance: many
d_gene: NA
CDR3aa: CSVEDNVQYF
CDR3nt: TGCAGCGTTGAAGATAATGTTCAGTACTTC

v_gene: TRBV12-3/TRBV12-4
j_gene: TRBJ2-2
abundance: many
d_gene: NA
CDR3aa: CASSLLPDTGELFF
CDR3nt: TGTGCCAGCAGTCTGTTACCGGACACCGGGGAGCTGTTTTTT

v_gene: TRBV12-3/TRBV12-4
j_gene: TRBJ2-1
abundance: few
d_gene: TRBD2
CDR3aa: CASSYALAGGRNEQFF
CDR3nt: TGTGCCAGCAGTTACGCCCTAGCGGGGGGCAGAAATGAGCAGTTCTTC

v_gene: TRBV6-2/TRBV6-3
j_gene: TRBJ1-2
abundance: NA
d_gene: NA
CDR3aa: CASSYYSVGGSSPFNYGYTF
CDR3nt: TGTGCCAGCAGTTATTATTCGGTGGGGGGGAGCAGTCCTTTTAACTATGGCTACACCTTC

v_gene: TRBV4-2
j_gene: TRBJ1-5
abundance: many
d_gene: NA
CDR3aa: CASSQAGESNQPQHF
CDR3nt: TGTGCCAGCAGCCAAGCGGGGGAGAGCAATCAGCCCCAGCATTTT

v_gene: TRBV27
j_gene: TRBJ2-2
abundance: many
d_gene: TRBD2
CDR3aa: CATMGLAGTGELFF
CDR3nt: TGTGCCACCATGGGACTAGCTGGCACCGGGGAGCTGTTTTTT

v_gene: TRBV6-1
j_gene: TRBJ1-6
abundance: NA
d_gene: NA
CDR3aa: CASSDGGSYNSPLHF
CDR3nt: TGTGCCAGCAGTGACGGGGGCTCCTATAATTCACCCCTCCACTTT

v_gene: TRBV20-1
j_gene: TRBJ2-7
abundance: few
d_gene: NA
CDR3aa: CSASPPTSREYF
CDR3nt: TGCAGTGCTAGTCCCCCCACTAGCAGAGAGTACTTC

v_gene: TRBV5-1
j_gene: TRBJ2-7
abundance: many
d_gene: TRBD1
CDR3aa: CASSLDRGHEQYF
CDR3nt: TGCGCCAGCAGCTTAGACAGGGGCCACGAGCAGTACTTC

v_gene: TRBV6-2/TRBV6-3
j_gene: TRBJ1-5
abundance: few
d_gene: TRBD1
CDR3aa: CASSRKPGQGVNQPQHF
CDR3nt: TGTGCCAGCAGCCGGAAACCGGGACAGGGGGTTAATCAGCCCCAGCATTTT

v_gene: TRBV12-3/TRBV12-4
j_gene: TRBJ2-5
abundance: few
d_gene: NA
CDR3aa: CASSPTTRETQYF
CDR3nt: TGTGCCAGCAGTCCGACAACGAGGGAGACCCAGTACTTC

v_gene: TRBV25-1
j_gene: TRBJ1-1
abundance: NA
d_gene: NA
CDR3aa: CASSEGKQNTEAFF
CDR3nt: TGTGCCAGCAGTGAAGGGAAGCAGAACACTGAAGCTTTCTTT

v_gene: TRBV3-1
j_gene: TRBJ1-4
abundance: NA
d_gene: NA
CDR3aa: CASSQTPGTNKKLFF
CDR3nt: TGTGCCAGCAGCCAAACTCCAGGGACTAATAAAAAACTGTTTTTT

v_gene: TRBV19
j_gene: TRBJ2-1
abundance: NA
d_gene: NA
CDR3aa: CASSIRQGTYNEQFF
CDR3nt: TGTGCCAGTAGTATCCGGCAGGGAACCTACAATGAGCAGTTCTTC

v_gene: TRBV11-2
j_gene: TRBJ1-1
abundance: NA
d_gene: NA
CDR3aa: CASSYDSEAFF
CDR3nt: TGTGCCAGCAGTTATGACTCTGAAGCTTTCTTT